The sequence of this TCR beta chain was determined in a study of blood T cell repertoires in COVID-19. The germline V gene encodes CDR1 SGHRS and CDR2 YFSETQ. Germline trimming cut 4 bases from V and 1 base from J; bases unmatched to any gene: 4. This CDR3 is 15 amino acids long. Using immunoSEQ multiplex PCR, the repertoire was profiled, and TCRdb retains in-frame clones only, with some absent. Altogether 99,000 or so clones are present, around 90% being singletons, with the ten largest covering 2.1%. This clonotype was sampled from a man aged 50-60 years with COVID-19, enrolled during active disease. The sequenced material came from peripheral blood. The chain has TRBV5-1 and TRBJ2-7; the match to TRBD2 covers 11 bases. The CDR3 loop reads CASSMVAGGSYEQYF. The CDR3 DNA sequence: TGCGCCAGCAGCATGGTAGCGGGGGGGTCCTACGAGCAGTACTTC.